This TCR beta chain was sequenced in a study of CD8 T cell repertoires and HIV-1 epitope variants. Whole-study context: Epitopes were three Gag families plus Nef HW9 and YT9.

The V segment lost 2 bases and the J segment 1 base; nucleotides outside the gene matches: 11. CDR3 length equals 18 residues. Germline CDR1 LGHNT, CDR2 FRNRAP. Profiling relied on immunoSEQ multiplex PCR, and the TCRdb table lists in-frame clones only, not all of them. This repertoire shows approximately 5,000 clones, roughly 70% found once; its top ten account for approximately 40%. Concerning this clone itself: Antigen unknown.

The receptor's source is a male donor with HIV. Material: cultured CD8+ T cells derived from PBMCs. V is TRBV12-5 and J is TRBJ2-3, with 8 bases aligning to TRBD1. The CDR3 DNA follows: TGTGCTAGTGGTTTGCAGACAGGGGAAGTTTTGGGCACAGATACGCAGTATTTT. Translating gives CASGLQTGEVLGTDTQYF.